The 2 T cell receptor beta chains reported below all come from one sample, sequenced in a study of CD8 T cells in ankylosing spondylitis. The study's findings and limits: In ankylosing spondylitis blood, a motif of roughly eight highly homologous TCR beta variants appeared characteristic.

These receptors' antigens are unknown. TCRdb passed the 5' RACE reads through MiXCR, listing each CDR3 protein once. The sample holds around 220,000 distinct CDR3 sequences, approximately 20% seen once. Sequenced sample: blood, either unsorted or a sorted T cell fraction (not recorded which). These receptor sequences come from a male donor with ankylosing spondylitis.

The chain couples TRBV29-1 to TRBJ2-5; TRBD2 aligns across 9 bases. V lost 7 bases and J lost 0; bases outside the gene matches: 3. The CDR3 sequence is 13 residues long. Germline CDR1 is SQVTM and CDR2 is ANQGSEA. The CDR3 reads CSARLADQETQYF. In DNA form, the CDR3 reads TGCAGCGCCAGACTAGCGGACCAAGAGACCCAGTACTTC.

V is TRBV27 and J is TRBJ2-7; 8 bases align to TRBD1. The ends lost 3 bases at V and 3 bases at J; junction bases unmatched: 4. The germline V gene has CDR1 MNHEY and CDR2 SMNVEV (reference sequence). This CDR3 region has 14 residues. In nucleotides, the CDR3 is TGTGCCAGCAGTTTGCAGGGGGCATACTACGAGCAGTACTTC. This sequence encodes CASSLQGAYYEQYF.